The 6 T cell receptor beta chains below were found in one sample sequenced in a study of blood T cell repertoires in COVID-19. Clones were read by immunoSEQ multiplex PCR, and TCRdb kept only the in-frame ones, dropping some. The sample lists about 200,000 clones; 89% were seen once. Sequencing was carried out using peripheral blood. These receptors all stem from a woman aged 40 to 49 with acute or convalescent COVID-19.

The chain has TRBV29-1 and TRBJ1-2; TRBD1 aligns across 8 bases. Germline V CDR1 and CDR2: SQVTM, ANQGSEA. After removal of 7 bases from V and 1 base from J, the junction contained 2 bases not matched to a gene. The CDR3 extends over 12 amino acids. CDR3 in amino acids: CSADRVNYGYTF. Written as DNA, the CDR3 is TGCAGCGCGGACAGGGTTAACTATGGCTACACCTTC. The full variable domain, with the rest looked up from reference TRBV29-1 and TRBJ1-2, is SAVISQKPSRDICQRGTSLTIQCQVDSQVTMMFWYRQQPGQSLTLIATANQGSEATYESGFVIDKFPISRPNLTFSTLTVSNMSPEDSSIYLCSADRVNYGYTFGSGTRLTVV.

This clone occurred once. This chain uses TRBV29-1 with TRBJ2-1, with 7 bases lining up with TRBD2. The CDR3 totals 12 residues. Germline CDR1 reads SQVTM; CDR2 reads ANQGSEA. After removal of 6 bases from V and 7 bases from J, the junction contained 6 bases not matched to a gene. This CDR3 is CSVEVGGNEQFF. DNA for the CDR3: TGCAGCGTCGAGGTGGGGGGGAATGAGCAGTTCTTC.

V gene TRBV5-1 combines with J gene TRBJ2-1, with 9 bases fitting TRBD1. Germline values: CDR1 SGHRS, CDR2 YFSETQ. Trimming cost V 0 bases and J 5 bases; bases outside gene matches: 3. CDR3 length equals 15 residues. The DNA for the CDR3 is TGCGCCAGCAGCTTGGTGGGACAGGGACACAATGAGCAGTTCTTC. Its translation: CASSLVGQGHNEQFF.

This clone was recorded only once. The chain is built from TRBV3-1 (or the pseudogene TRBV3-2) and TRBJ2-7; 7 bases agree with TRBD1. This CDR3 is built from 16 residues. Germline loops: CDR1 LGHDT, CDR2 YNNKEL (reference sequence). V lost 2 bases to trimming and J lost 0 bases; unmatched junction nucleotides: 7. CDR3 sequence (DNA): TGTGCCAGCAGCCAAATAGAGGACAGGTCCTCCTACGAGCAGTACGTC. Translating gives CASSQIEDRSSYEQYV.

In its sample, this clone was seen a few times. The CDR3 nucleotides read TGTGCCAGCAGCCCCGGACTAGCCGTCACCGGGGAGCTGTTTTTT. Its translation: CASSPGLAVTGELFF. The chain recombines TRBV3-1 (or the pseudogene TRBV3-2) with TRBJ2-2; 8 nucleotides align to TRBD2. Germline lookup yields CDR1 LGHDT and CDR2 YNNKEL (reference sequence). CDR3 size: 15 residues. J lost 4 bases, V lost 4 bases, and 5 bases had no gene match.

The chain couples TRBV5-1 to TRBJ1-2, with D perhaps matching TRBD1 (6 bases). The V end was cut by 4 bases, the J end by 0 bases, with 13 bases between. The CDR3 is made up of 15 amino acids. Germline lookup yields CDR1 SGHRS and CDR2 YFSETQ. The CDR3 loop is CASSPSTGSNYGYTF. The CDR3 nucleotides are TGCGCCAGCAGCCCTTCGACAGGTTCTAACTATGGCTACACCTTC.